The text below deals with one T cell receptor beta chain. The PCR was carried out with 60 Vbeta primers and 13 Jbeta primers. Profiled with immunoSEQ multiplex PCR; TCRdb holds only in-frame clones, not every one. The sample lists approximately 170,000 clones, about three quarters occurring once. Trimming stripped 3 bases from V and 5 bases from J, with 14 bases between. The CDR3 totals 14 residues. Germline V lookup: CDR1 SGHKS, CDR2 YYEKEE (reference sequence). This sample stems from a study of cytomegalovirus exposure and HLA in healthy donors. The sample taken for sequencing was PBMCs. This sequence joins TRBV5-5 and TRBJ1-2; D is possibly TRBD1 (5 bases). This TCR was recovered from a woman in her thirties or forties in good health and CMV-seropositive. The CDR3 DNA reads as TGTGCCAGCAGCTATCTAGGGGAGGAATATGGCTACACCTTC. Its protein is CASSYLGEEYGYTF. Full variable domain (remainder filled in from reference TRBV5-5 and TRBJ1-2): DAGVTQSPTHLIKTRGQQVTLRCSPISGHKSVSWYQQVLGQGPQFIFQYYEKEERGRGNFPDRFSARQFPNYSSELNVNALLLGDSALYLCASSYLGEEYGYTFGSGTRLTVV.